This T cell receptor (beta chain) came from a study of blood T cell repertoires in COVID-19. Germline V gives CDR1 SGHNT, CDR2 YYREEE (reference sequence). This CDR3 has 14 amino acids. All enrollees were roughly 18 to 90 years old and from fewer than 25 US areas. The authors' processing: Counts of nucleated cells, estimated from reference gene primer amplification, were obtained. This table comes from immunoSEQ multiplex PCR, and its TCRdb copy is limited to in-frame clones, with some not included. V, J and clone size were drawn from that table, and D and trimming were deduced from the DNA. The table records 200,000 or so clones, about nine tenths of them present only once. In the case of this clone: The junction departs from the called germline gene at one end, perhaps through a read error.

The receptor was derived from a woman in her thirties or forties with acute COVID-19. What was sequenced was PBMCs or T cells enriched from blood (not recorded which). The chain links TRBV5-4 to TRBJ1-4, with TRBD1 as a possible D gene (6 bases). The CDR3 protein is CASRGGLTNEKLFF. The CDR3 DNA reads TGTGCGAGCAGGGGAGGGTTAACTAATGAAAAACTGTTTTTT.